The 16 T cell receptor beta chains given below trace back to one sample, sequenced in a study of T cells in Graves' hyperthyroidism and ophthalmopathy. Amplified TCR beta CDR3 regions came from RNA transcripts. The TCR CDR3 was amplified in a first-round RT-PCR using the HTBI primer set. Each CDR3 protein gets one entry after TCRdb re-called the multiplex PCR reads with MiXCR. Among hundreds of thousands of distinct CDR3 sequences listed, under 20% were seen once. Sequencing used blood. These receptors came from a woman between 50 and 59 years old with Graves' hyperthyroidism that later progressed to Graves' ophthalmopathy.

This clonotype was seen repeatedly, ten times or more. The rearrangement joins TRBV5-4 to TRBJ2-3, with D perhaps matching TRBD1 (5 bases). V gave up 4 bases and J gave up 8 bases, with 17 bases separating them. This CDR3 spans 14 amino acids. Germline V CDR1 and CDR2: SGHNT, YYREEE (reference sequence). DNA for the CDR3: TGTGCCAGCAGCCAGGGCTGGGAAGGAGCTACGCAGTATTTT. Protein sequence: CASSQGWEGATQYF.

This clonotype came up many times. This CDR3 reads CSARGLPGEAFF. The CDR3 bases are TGCAGTGCTAGAGGGTTGCCGGGTGAAGCTTTCTTT. V and J are TRBV20-1 and TRBJ1-1; D is undetermined. The germline V gene encodes CDR1 DFQATT and CDR2 SNEGSKA (reference sequence). CDR3 length: 12 amino acids. The V gene lost 1 base and the J gene lost 7 bases, with 10 bases spanning the gap.

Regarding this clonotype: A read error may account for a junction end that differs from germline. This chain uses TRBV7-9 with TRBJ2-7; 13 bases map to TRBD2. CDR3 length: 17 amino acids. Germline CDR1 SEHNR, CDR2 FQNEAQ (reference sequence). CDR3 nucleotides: TGTGCCAGCAGCTCGAACTCCGGGACTAGCGGGGCCTACGAGCAGTGCTTC. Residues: CASSSNSGTSGAYEQCF.

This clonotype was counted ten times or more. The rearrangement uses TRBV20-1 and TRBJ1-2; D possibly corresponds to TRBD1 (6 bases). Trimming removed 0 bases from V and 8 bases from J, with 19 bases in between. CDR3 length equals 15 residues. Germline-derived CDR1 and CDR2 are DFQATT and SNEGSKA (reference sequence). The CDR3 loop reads CSARDVRPGARGYTF. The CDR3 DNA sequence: TGCAGTGCTAGAGACGTCCGGCCGGGGGCACGGGGCTACACCTTC.

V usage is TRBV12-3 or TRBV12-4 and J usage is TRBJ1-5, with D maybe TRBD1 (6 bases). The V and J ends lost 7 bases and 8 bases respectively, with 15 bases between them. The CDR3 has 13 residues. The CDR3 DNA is TGTGCCAGCACCTCACAGGGCGGGGAGCCCCAGCATTTT. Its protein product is CASTSQGGEPQHF.

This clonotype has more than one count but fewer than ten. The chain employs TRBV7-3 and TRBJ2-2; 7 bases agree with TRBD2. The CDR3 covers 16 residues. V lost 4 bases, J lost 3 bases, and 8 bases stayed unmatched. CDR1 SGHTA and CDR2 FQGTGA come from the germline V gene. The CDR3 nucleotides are TGTGCCAGCAGCTCCCCAGCGGGGAGCTACACCGGGGAGCTGTTTTTT. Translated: CASSSPAGSYTGELFF.

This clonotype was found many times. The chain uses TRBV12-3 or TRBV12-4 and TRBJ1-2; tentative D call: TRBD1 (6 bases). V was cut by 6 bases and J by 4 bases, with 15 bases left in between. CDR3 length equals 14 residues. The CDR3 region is CASSPLGGTYGYTF. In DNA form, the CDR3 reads TGTGCCAGCAGCCCCCTGGGGGGCACCTATGGCTACACCTTC.

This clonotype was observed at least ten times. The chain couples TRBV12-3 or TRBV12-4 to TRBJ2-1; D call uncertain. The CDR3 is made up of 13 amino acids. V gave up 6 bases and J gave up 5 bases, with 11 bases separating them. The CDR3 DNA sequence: TGTGCCAGCAGCTACGCGGTCGACAATGAGCAGTTCTTC. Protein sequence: CASSYAVDNEQFF.

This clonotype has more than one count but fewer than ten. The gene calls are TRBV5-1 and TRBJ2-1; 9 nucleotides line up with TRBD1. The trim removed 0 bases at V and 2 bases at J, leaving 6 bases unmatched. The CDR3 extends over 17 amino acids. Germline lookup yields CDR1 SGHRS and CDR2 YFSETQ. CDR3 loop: CASSLARDRVTYNEQFF. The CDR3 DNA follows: TGCGCCAGCAGCTTGGCCCGGGACAGGGTTACCTACAATGAGCAGTTCTTC.

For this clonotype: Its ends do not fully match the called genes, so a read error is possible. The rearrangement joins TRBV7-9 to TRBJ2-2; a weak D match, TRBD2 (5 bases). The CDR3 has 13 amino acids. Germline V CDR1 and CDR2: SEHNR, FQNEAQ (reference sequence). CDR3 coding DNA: TGTGCCAGCAGCTTTTCTAACACCGGGGAGCCGTTTTTT. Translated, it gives CASSFSNTGEPFF.

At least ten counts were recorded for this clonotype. CDR3 amino acids: CASIQTGGLGYTEAFF. CDR3 DNA: TGTGCCAGCATTCAGACAGGGGGCCTCGGGTACACTGAAGCTTTCTTT. The rearrangement uses TRBV12-3 or TRBV12-4 and TRBJ1-1, with TRBD1 matching over 10 bases. There are 16 residues in the CDR3. Losses at the gene ends were 7 bases for V and 3 bases for J; bases not matched to a gene: 11.

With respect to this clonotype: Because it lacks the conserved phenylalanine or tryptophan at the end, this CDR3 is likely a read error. CDR3 residues: CATSRQDGTGLSYEQYL. The CDR3 nucleotides are TGTGCCACCAGCAGACAGGACGGGACAGGGCTCTCCTACGAGCAGTACCTC. The rearrangement joins TRBV15 to TRBJ2-7; TRBD1 matches at 9 bases. The CDR3 loop spans 17 amino acids. V gave up 2 bases and J gave up 0 bases; unmatched junction bases: 8. Germline loops: CDR1 LNHNV, CDR2 YYDKDF (reference sequence).

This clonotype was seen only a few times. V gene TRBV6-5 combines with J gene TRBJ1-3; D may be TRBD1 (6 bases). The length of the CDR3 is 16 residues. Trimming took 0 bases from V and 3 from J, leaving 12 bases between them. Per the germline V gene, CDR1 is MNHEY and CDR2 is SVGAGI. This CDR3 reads CASSYSSEGGGNTIYF. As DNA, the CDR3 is TGTGCCAGCAGTTACTCGTCCGAGGGGGGTGGAAACACCATATATTTT.

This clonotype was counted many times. The DNA of the CDR3 is TGCAGTGCCCCCGGCGGGGGGGAATCTACGTATGTCGTAGAGCAGTACTTC. It encodes CSAPGGGESTYVVEQYF. V gene TRBV20-1 combines with J gene TRBJ2-7; 9 nucleotides match TRBD2. Unmatched junction bases numbered 22, after V lost 6 bases and J lost 7 bases. The CDR3 contains 17 residues. In germline, CDR1 is DFQATT, CDR2 SNEGSKA (reference sequence).

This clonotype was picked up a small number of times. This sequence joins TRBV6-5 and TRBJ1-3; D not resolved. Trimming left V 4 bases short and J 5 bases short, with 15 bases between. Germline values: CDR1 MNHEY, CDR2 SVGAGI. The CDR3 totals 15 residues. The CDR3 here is CASSLGERWRNTIYF. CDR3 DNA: TGTGCCAGCAGTTTGGGCGAACGGTGGAGAAACACCATATATTTT.

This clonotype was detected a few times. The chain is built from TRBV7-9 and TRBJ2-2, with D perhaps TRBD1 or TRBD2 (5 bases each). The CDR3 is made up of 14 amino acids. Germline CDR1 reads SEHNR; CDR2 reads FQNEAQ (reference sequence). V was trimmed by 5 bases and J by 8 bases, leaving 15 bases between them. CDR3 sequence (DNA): TGTGCCAGCAGCCCGGACGGGAACAGGGGGGAGCTGTTTTTT. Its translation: CASSPDGNRGELFF.